This T cell receptor (beta chain) was identified during a study of blood T cell repertoires in COVID-19 (dated by TCRdb to 2020 to 2021). In the study overall: The collaborator samples originated in the United States, Italy and Spain and spanned the acute and convalescent phases of COVID-19. The prospective study material was composed of cDNA or gDNA derived from T cells, B-cell-depleted T cells, or PBMCs. Subjects who had been exposed to COVID-19, were actively infected with it, or had recovered from it provided the deeply sampled blood TCRbeta repertoires that made up the dataset. A freely available public database, intended as a resource for researchers studying the immune response to SARS-CoV-2, is where the repertoires were released. Samples came from the ongoing ImmuneRACE study (first 160 participants) plus 1,254 subjects from 6 global collaborators. The sample metadata nearly always contained a de-identified subject ID, COVID-19 status, age in years and sex. HLA class I and class II types, where available, came from metadata supplied by the sample provider rather than from assay-based typing.

Enrolling through a virtual design, the prospective study's participants ranged in age from roughly 18 to 89 years and lived across 20 to 30 United States geographic areas. In the prospective study, cohorts were assigned on the basis of participant-reported clinical history obtained from a screening survey and a study questionnaire. Recovered participants in ImmuneRACE Cohort 3 were defined as having two consecutive negative NP/OP PCR tests, clearance from a healthcare professional, or resolution of symptoms. In the prospective study, whole blood, serum and a nasopharyngeal or oropharyngeal swab were collected from each participant by mobile phlebotomists. Participants in the prospective study had the option to provide additional blood draws and questionnaires over a roughly 2-month period. Blood samples from the prospective study were shipped frozen or at room temperature prior to DNA extraction.

TCRbeta CDR3 regions were amplified from genomic DNA using the immunoSEQ Assay, a bias-controlled multiplex PCR. On the study's bioinformatics: The number of nucleated cells in each sample was estimated from the amplification of reference gene primers within the assay. To quantify the absolute abundance of each unique TCRbeta CDR3 rearrangement, sequence reads were collapsed and filtered. For each sample, productive Simpson clonality was calculated by taking the square root of Simpson's diversity index across productive rearrangements. TCRdb's version of the immuneACCESS table is confined to in-frame rearrangements and falls short of the full clone set. An unresolved V gene accounts for under half of the shortfall where checked; the remainder is of unknown origin. Clonal size and the V and J genes are those of that table, whereas D and trimming came from the DNA. Within this sample are hundreds of thousands of clones, with 75% to 90% of them counted one time only. 0.95% to 1.2% of the sample goes to the ten largest clones.

V loses 4 bases, J loses 3 bases, and the germline ends lie 18 bases apart. The germline V gene specifies ENHRY as CDR1 and SYGVKD as CDR2. Measured from the cysteine to the phenylalanine, the CDR3 is 16 residues long. Of the read, only the CDR3 DNA is kept; its 48 bases are in frame from base 1. Points on this clone: The antigen it recognizes is unknown. Qualities for individual bases were not recorded, and no much larger clone is one base off.

Overall results and qualifications from the work: How much clinical and demographic metadata was included differed by source and by participant, and the metadata was provided uncurated.

The specimen was PBMCs or T cells enriched from blood (not recorded which). The receptor chain draws on TRBV10-3 and TRBJ1-2; the D gene is unclear. This clonotype originated in a man between 25 and 39 years old who had recovered from COVID-19. The CDR3 sequence is CAISGSERASYYGYTF. The DNA is as follows: TGTGCCATCAGTGGGAGTGAGAGGGCGTCCTACTATGGCTACACCTTC.